This paragraph covers one T cell receptor beta chain sequence. What it binds is not known. The sample comes from a study of Ad26.COV2.S vaccination and SARS-CoV-2 variants. Profiling relied on immunoSEQ multiplex PCR, and the TCRdb table lists in-frame clones only, not all of them. The sample carries hundreds of thousands of clones, approximately 90% recorded once. This CDR3 has 12 residues. Trimming removed 5 bases from V and 1 base from J, with 6 bases in between. Germline CDR1 and CDR2: SGHRS and YFSETQ. General study findings and limits: Vaccine and placebo recipients had comparable breadth of non-spike TCRs. Recipients given vaccine exceeded placebo recipients in spike-specific TCR breadth. In TCR breadth and depth analyses, total T cell responses may have been underestimated. Substantial breadth was reportedly displayed by spike-specific CD8+ and CD4+ T cell responses after vaccination.

Sequences were derived from peripheral blood, sampled after recovery from COVID-19. The sequence derives from a human donor who had recovered from COVID-19. The chain is built from TRBV5-1 and TRBJ1-1; D ambiguous. CDR3 amino acids: CASRRGNTEAFF. The CDR3 DNA reads TGCGCCAGCAGACGGGGGAACACTGAAGCTTTCTTT.